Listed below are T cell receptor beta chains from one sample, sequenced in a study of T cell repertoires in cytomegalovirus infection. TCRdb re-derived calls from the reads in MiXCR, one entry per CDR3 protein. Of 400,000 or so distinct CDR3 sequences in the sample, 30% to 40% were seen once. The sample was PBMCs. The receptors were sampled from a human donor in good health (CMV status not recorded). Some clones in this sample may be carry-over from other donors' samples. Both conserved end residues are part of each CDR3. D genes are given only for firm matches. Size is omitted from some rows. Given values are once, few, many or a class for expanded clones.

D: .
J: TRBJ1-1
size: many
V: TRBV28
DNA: TGTGCCAGCAGTTTATGGGGTTGGCAGAATGAAGCTTTCTTT
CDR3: CASSLWGWQNEAFF

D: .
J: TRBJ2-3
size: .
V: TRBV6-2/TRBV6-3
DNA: TGTGCCAGCAGGCCCCGTGGGACAGATACGCAGTATTTT
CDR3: CASRPRGTDTQYF

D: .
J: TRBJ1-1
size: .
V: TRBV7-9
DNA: TGTGCCAGCAGCCCAAGGACAGAGGAAGCTTTCTTT
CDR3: CASSPRTEEAFF

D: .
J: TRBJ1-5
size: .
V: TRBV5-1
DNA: TGCGCCAGCAGCGAAGGGACCTTACCTCCCCAGCCCCAGCATTTT
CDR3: CASSEGTLPPQPQHF

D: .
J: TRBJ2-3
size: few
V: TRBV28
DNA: TGTGCCAGCACCGGTGCGACAGCAACAGATACGCAGTATTTT
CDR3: CASTGATATDTQYF

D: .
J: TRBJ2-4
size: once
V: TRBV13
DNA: TGTGCCAGCAGCTTAAGGACTGCGAAGCCCCAGTTATACTTC
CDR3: CASSLRTAKPQLYF

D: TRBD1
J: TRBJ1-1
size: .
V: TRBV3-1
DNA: TGTGCCAGCAGCCAATTCCCAGGGGGCCGCACTGAAGCTTTCTTT
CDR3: CASSQFPGGRTEAFF

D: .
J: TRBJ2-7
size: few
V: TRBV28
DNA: TGTGCCAGCACGCGGGACGGTCCTTCCGAGCAGTACTTC
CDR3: CASTRDGPSEQYF

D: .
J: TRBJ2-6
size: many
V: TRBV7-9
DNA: TGTGCCAGCAGCTTTCGTACTCTGGGAGGTGGGGCCAACGTCCTGACTTTC
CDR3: CASSFRTLGGGANVLTF

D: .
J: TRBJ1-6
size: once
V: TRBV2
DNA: TGTGCCATCCTGGACAGAGCCTATAATTCACCCCTCCACTTT
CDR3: CAILDRAYNSPLHF

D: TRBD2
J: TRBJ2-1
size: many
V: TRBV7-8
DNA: TGTGCCAGCAGCTCTTCTAGCGGGGGGAACTACAATGAGCAGTTCTTC
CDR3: CASSSSSGGNYNEQFF

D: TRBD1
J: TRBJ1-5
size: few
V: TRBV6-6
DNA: TGTGCCAGCAGTGTAGGACAGGGGAACAACAATCAGCCCCAGCATTTT
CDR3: CASSVGQGNNNQPQHF

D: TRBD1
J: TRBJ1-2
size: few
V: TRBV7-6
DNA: TGTGCCAGCAGCGAACAGGGGTTCCATGGCTACACCTTC
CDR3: CASSEQGFHGYTF

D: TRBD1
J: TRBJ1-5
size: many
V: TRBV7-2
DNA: TGTGCCAGCAGCGACAGACAGGGGGCTCTCCGTACCAATCAGCCCCAGCATTTT
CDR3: CASSDRQGALRTNQPQHF

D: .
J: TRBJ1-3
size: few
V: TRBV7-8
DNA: TGTGCCAGCAGCTCGGGACGGAGCTCTGGAAACACCATATATTTT
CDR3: CASSSGRSSGNTIYF